This T cell receptor (beta chain) was found in a study of T cell repertoires in cytomegalovirus infection. Study results and caveats: Dominating the ex vivo response were TCR beta clonotypes that were CMV-specific and HLA-C-restricted.

At least ten counts were recorded for this clonotype. Its antigen is unidentified. This CDR3 has 16 residues. V lost 5 bases to trimming and J lost 2 bases; unmatched junction nucleotides: 7. Germline values: CDR1 SGHTA, CDR2 FQGNSA. MiXCR, applied by TCRdb to the reads, yields one record per CDR3 protein. The sample lists some 480,000 distinct CDR3 sequences; 30% to 35% were seen once. The starting material was cultured PBMCs, obtained from culture after CMV antigen stimulation. This rearrangement joins TRBV7-2 to TRBJ2-3; 10 bases are a match to TRBD2. This TCR came from a human donor in good health (CMV status not recorded). Some clones in this sample may be carry-over from other donors' samples. The CDR3 DNA reads TGTGCCAGCAGCCGGACTAGCGGAGCGTTCACAGATACGCAGTATTTT. Residues: CASSRTSGAFTDTQYF.